Given below is one T cell receptor beta chain in context. Its antigen is unidentified. Libraries were prepared by immunoSEQ multiplex PCR; TCRdb keeps only in-frame clonotypes and omits some of them. The sample consists of 120,000 to 150,000 clones, roughly 88% of them appearing once. These data come from a study of T cell responses to AZD1222 COVID-19 vaccine. Trimming cost V 6 bases and J 3 bases; bases outside gene matches: 4. Germline CDR1 is MNHEY and CDR2 is SVGAGI. This CDR3 is built from 14 residues. Notes on the study in general: It was only after the peak T cell response that any repertoires were sampled. Donors were mostly white British, more females; clonal diversity possibly underestimated. Just a handful of AZD1222 recipients were seropositive at baseline. Among spike-specific TCRs, nearly half reportedly target unmutated variant regions.

The chain is built from TRBV6-5 and TRBJ2-3; 9 positions match TRBD1. The sample was peripheral blood, taken on day 0 of MenACWY control vaccination. This clonotype was obtained from an adult in good health. The CDR3 sequence is CASRVQGATDTQYF. Here the CDR3 DNA reads TGTGCCAGCAGGGTACAGGGGGCGACAGATACGCAGTATTTT.